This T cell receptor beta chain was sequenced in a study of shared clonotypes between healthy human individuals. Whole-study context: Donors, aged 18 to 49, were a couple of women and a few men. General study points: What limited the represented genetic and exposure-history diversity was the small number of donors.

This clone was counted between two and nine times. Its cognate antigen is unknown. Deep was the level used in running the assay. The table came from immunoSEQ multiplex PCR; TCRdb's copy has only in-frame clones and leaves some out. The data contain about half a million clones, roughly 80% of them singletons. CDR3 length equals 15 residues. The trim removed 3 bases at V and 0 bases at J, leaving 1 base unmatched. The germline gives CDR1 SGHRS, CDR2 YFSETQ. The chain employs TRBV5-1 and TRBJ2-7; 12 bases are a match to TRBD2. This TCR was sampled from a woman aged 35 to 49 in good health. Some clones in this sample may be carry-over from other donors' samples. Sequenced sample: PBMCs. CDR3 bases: TGCGCCAGCAGCTCGGGACTAGCGGGCTCCTACGAGCAGTACTTC. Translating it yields CASSSGLAGSYEQYF.